This T cell receptor (beta chain) was profiled in a study of control samples from healthy donors and cancer patients. TCRdb keeps only in-frame clones here, not all; method: immunoSEQ multiplex PCR. The sample holds more than 85,000 clones, about four fifths seen once. Trimming cost V 0 bases and J 2 bases, with 11 bases left between them. This CDR3 comprises 16 residues. The germline V gene has CDR1 SGDLS and CDR2 YYNGEE. The receptor was derived from a woman in her fifties or sixties in good health. The sequenced sample consisted of blood. The chain uses TRBV9 and TRBJ2-2, with D possibly matching TRBD2 (5 bases). Here the CDR3 DNA reads TGTGCCAGCAGCGTAGGCAGGACTTTAAACACCGGGGAGCTGTTTTTT. Its translation: CASSVGRTLNTGELFF.